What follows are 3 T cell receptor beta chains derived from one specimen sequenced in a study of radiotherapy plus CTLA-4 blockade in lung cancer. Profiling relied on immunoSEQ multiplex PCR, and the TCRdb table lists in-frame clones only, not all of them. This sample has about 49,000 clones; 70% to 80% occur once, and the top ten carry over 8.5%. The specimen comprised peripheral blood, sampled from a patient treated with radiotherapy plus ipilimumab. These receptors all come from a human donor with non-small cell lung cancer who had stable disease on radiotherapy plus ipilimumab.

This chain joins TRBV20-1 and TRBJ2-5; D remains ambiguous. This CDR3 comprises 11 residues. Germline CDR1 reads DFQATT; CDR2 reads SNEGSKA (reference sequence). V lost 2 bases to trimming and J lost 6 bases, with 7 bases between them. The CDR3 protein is CSARSQQTQYF. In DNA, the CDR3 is TGCAGTGCTAGATCACAGCAGACCCAGTACTTC.

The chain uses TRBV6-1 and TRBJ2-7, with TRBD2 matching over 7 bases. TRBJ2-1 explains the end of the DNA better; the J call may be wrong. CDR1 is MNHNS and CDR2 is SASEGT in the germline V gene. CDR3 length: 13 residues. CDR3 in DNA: TGTGCCAGCAGTGAAGATGGGGGAGGGGAGCAGTTCTTC. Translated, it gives CASSEDGGGEQFF.

This CDR3 reads CASSSGEGGNQPQHF. The CDR3 nucleotides are TGTGCCAGCAGCTCAGGAGAGGGTGGCAATCAGCCCCAGCATTTT. V gene TRBV11-2 combines with J gene TRBJ1-5; the D is unclear. The germline V gene encodes CDR1 SGHAT and CDR2 FQNNGV. This CDR3 has 15 residues. Trimming cost V 4 bases and J 2 bases, with 12 bases left between them.